This T cell receptor beta chain is drawn from a study of shared clonotypes between healthy human individuals. General study results and limits: Sharing across four donors was highest in naive CD4 (approximately 5%) and lowest in memory CD8 (0.4%).

Every subset's genomic DNA went evenly onto several immunoSEQ plates. Only in-frame clones appear in the TCRdb table, and some are missing; sequencing was by immunoSEQ multiplex PCR. In the table there are hundreds of thousands of clones, 95% to 96% of which are singletons. As defined, naive CD8 cells were CD45RO-negative and positively selected for CCR7, with terminally differentiated effector memory CD45RA+ cells excluded. A remark on this clone: The antigen is undetermined.

The receptor's source is a woman in her twenties or thirties in good health. The sequenced material came from naive CD8+ T cells sorted from blood.

In DNA form, the CDR3 reads TGTGCCAGCAGTCCCCTAGCGGGAGCAGAGACCCAGTACTTC. It translates to CASSPLAGAETQYF. The chain has TRBV5-4 and TRBJ2-5; 10 bases align to TRBD2. Germline values: CDR1 SGHNT, CDR2 YYREEE (reference sequence). Trimming removed 5 bases from V and 4 bases from J; junction bases left unmatched: 5. This CDR3 contains 14 residues.